The subject of this entry is one T cell receptor (beta chain). What it binds is unknown. This table comes from immunoSEQ multiplex PCR, and its TCRdb copy is limited to in-frame clones, with some not included. This table has 80,000 to 100,000 clones, over 75% appearing once. Time point of the sample: baseline, week 1 (first vaccination visit). Regarding treatment: pre-vaccination baseline after standard-of-care therapy. This specimen comes from a study of a mutant IDH1 vaccine in newly diagnosed glioma. Background on the study: Sex among treated patients split roughly 62% male, roughly 40% female; mean age was approximately 38 years. Most had both radiotherapy and temozolomide beforehand; others had only one.

Whole-study results and caveats: Patients mounted vaccine-induced immune responses in just over 90% of cases. Seemingly, top peripheral T cell clonotype changes bore no relation to pseudoprogression.

Per germline, CDR1 SGHAT and CDR2 FQNNGV. V was shortened by 1 base and J by 4 bases, with 8 bases between the two germline ends. The CDR3 loop spans 14 amino acids. The sequences come from PBMCs, collected from a glioma patient treated with radiotherapy, temozolomide or both. The TCR was taken from a man aged 40-49 years with glioma. The chain uses TRBV11-2 and TRBJ1-3; D is unclear. The CDR3 spells CASSLGSVGNTIYF. The CDR3 region has the DNA TGTGCCAGCAGCTTAGGTTCAGTAGGAAACACCATATATTTT.